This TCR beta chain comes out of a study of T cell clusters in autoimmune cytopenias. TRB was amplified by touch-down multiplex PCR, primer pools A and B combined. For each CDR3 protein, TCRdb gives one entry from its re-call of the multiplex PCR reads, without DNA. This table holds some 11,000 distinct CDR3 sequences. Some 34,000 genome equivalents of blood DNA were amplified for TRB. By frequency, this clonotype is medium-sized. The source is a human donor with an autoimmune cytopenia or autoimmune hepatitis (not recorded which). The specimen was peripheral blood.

The CDR3 loop reads CASSPTSGSSDTQYF. V usage is TRBV19 and J usage is TRBJ2-3; TCRdb's assignment of TRBD2 cannot be checked, as there is no DNA. Germline CDR1 reads LNHDA; CDR2 reads SQIVND (reference sequence). CDR3 length equals 15 residues.